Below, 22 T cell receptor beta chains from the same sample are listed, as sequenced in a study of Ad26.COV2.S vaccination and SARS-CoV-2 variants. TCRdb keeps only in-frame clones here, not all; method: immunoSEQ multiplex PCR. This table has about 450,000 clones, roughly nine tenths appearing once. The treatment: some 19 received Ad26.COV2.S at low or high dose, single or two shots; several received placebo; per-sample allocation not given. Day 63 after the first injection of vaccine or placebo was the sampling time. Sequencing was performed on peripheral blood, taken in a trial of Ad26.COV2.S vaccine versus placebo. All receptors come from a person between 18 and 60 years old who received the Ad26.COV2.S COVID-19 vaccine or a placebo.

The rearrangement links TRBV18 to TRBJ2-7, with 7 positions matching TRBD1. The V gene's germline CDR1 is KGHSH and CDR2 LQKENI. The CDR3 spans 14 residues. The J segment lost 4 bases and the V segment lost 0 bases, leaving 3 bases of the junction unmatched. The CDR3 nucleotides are TGTGCCAGCTCACCACCGAGGGGGCGTTACGAGCAGTACTTC. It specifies CASSPPRGRYEQYF.

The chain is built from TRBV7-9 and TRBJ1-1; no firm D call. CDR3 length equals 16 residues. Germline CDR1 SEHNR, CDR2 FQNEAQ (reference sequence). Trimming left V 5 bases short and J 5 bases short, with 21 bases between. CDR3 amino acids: CASSPLDRVRRTEAFF. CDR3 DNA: TGTGCCAGCAGCCCGTTGGATCGGGTAAGAAGAACTGAAGCTTTCTTT.

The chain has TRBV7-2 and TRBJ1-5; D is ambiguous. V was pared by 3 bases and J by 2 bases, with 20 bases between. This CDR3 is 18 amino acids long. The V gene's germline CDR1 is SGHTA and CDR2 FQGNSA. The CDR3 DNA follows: TGTGCCAGCAGCTTTGGGTGGGTTGGCGGGCGCGGCAATCAGCCCCAGCATTTT. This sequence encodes CASSFGWVGGRGNQPQHF.

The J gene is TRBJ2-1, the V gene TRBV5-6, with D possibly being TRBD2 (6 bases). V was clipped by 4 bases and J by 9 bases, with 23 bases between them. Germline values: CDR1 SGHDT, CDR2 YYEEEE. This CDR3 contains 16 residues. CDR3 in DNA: TGTGCCAGCAGCAAAAAGGAGCGGAGGGGCCATCCTGAGCAGTTCTTC. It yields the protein CASSKKERRGHPEQFF.

The CDR3: CASSQDPGGRSGDTQYF. CDR3 in DNA: TGCGCCAGCAGCCAAGATCCTGGCGGGAGGTCAGGAGATACGCAGTATTTT. The chain couples TRBV4-3 to TRBJ2-3, with 8 bases that match TRBD2. The CDR3 runs to 17 residues. Germline V lookup: CDR1 LGHNA, CDR2 YSLEER. V lost 0 bases, J lost 5 bases, and 10 bases stayed unmatched.

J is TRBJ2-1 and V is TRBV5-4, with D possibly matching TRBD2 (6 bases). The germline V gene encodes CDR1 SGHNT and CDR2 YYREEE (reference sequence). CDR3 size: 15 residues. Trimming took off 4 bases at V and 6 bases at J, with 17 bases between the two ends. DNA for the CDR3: TGTGCCAGCAGCCGAACTAGCAGACCCCCCAATGAGCAGTTCTTC. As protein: CASSRTSRPPNEQFF.

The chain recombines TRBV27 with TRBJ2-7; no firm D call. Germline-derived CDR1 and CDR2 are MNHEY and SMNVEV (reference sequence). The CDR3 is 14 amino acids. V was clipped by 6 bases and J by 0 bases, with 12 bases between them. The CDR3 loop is CASSLLGVSYEQYF. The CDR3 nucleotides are TGTGCCAGCAGCCTCCTTGGGGTCTCCTACGAGCAGTACTTC.

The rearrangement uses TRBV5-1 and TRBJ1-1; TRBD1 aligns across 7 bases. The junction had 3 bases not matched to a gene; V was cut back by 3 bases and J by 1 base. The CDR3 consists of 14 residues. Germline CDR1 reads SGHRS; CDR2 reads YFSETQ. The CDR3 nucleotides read TGCGCCAGCAGCTGGGGGACAGCGAACACTGAAGCTTTCTTT. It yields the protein CASSWGTANTEAFF.

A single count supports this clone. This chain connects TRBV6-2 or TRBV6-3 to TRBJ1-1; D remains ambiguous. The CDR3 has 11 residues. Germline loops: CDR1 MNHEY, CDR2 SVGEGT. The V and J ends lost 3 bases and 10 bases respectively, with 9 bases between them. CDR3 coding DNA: TGTGCCAGCAGTTATCACAACCGAGCTTTCTTT. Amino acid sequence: CASSYHNRAFF.

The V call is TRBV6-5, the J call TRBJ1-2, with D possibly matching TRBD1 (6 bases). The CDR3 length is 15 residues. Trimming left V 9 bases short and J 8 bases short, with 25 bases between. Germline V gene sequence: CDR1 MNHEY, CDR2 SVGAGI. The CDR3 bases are TGTGCCAGTGCAGATAGCAGGGGCAATTTCGGAGGCTACACCTTC. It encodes CASADSRGNFGGYTF.

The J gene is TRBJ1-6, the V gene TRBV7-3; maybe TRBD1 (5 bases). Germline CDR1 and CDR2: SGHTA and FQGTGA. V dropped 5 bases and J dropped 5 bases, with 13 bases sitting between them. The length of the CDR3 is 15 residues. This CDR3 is CASSPHGGDNSPLHF. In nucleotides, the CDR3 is TGTGCCAGCAGCCCCCACGGAGGGGATAATTCACCCCTCCACTTT. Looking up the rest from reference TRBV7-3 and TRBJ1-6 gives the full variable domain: GAGVSQTPSNKVTEKGKYVELRCDPISGHTALYWYRQSLGQGPEFLIYFQGTGAADDSGLPNDRFFAVRPEGSVSTLKIQRTERGDSAVYLCASSPHGGDNSPLHFGNGTRLTVT.

The CDR3 DNA reads TGTGCCAGCGGAGAGGGGGCGGTTGGAAACACCATATATTTT. It yields the protein CASGEGAVGNTIYF. The chain couples TRBV9 to TRBJ1-3; 7 bases are a match to TRBD1. Trimming took 7 bases from V and 3 from J; bases not matched to a gene: 7. The CDR3 is 14 residues long. Germline-derived CDR1 and CDR2 are SGDLS and YYNGEE.

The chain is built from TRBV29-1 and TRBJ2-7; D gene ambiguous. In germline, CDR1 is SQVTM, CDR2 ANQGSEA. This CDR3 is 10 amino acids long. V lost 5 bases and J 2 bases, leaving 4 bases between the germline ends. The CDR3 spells CSVLAYEQYF. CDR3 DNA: TGCAGCGTTCTAGCCTACGAGCAGTACTTC.

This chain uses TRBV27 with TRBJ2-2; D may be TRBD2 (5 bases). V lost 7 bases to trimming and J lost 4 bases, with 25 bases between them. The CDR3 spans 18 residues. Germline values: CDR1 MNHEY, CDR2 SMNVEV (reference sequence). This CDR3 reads CASTHRSGSSRTTGELFF. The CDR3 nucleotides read TGTGCCAGCACCCATCGGTCGGGGTCTAGCCGGACCACCGGGGAGCTGTTTTTT.

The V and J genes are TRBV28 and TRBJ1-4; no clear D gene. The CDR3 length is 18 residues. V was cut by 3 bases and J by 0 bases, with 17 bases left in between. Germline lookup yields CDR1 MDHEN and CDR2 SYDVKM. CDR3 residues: CASSFWQDRLATNEKLFF. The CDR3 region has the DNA TGTGCCAGCAGTTTTTGGCAGGATAGACTTGCAACTAATGAAAAACTGTTTTTT.

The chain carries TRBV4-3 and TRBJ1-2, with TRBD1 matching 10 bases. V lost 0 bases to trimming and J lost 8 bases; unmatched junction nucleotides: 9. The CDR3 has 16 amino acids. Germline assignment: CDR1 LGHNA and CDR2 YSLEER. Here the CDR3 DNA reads TGCGCCAGCAGCCAAGATGGGACAGGGGTATGGGAAGGCTACACCTTC. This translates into CASSQDGTGVWEGYTF.

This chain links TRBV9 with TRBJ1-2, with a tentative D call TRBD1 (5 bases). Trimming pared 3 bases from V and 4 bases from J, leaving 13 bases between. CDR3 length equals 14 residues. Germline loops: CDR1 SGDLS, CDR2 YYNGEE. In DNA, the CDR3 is TGTGCCAGCAGCGAAACAGGAAACCCCTATGGCTACACCTTC. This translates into CASSETGNPYGYTF.

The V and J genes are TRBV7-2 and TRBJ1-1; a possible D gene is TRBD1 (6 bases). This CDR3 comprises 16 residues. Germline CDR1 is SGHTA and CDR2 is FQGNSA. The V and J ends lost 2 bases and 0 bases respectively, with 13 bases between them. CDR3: CASSLRQGPLNTEAFF. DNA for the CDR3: TGTGCCAGCAGCTTACGCCAGGGGCCCTTGAACACTGAAGCTTTCTTT.

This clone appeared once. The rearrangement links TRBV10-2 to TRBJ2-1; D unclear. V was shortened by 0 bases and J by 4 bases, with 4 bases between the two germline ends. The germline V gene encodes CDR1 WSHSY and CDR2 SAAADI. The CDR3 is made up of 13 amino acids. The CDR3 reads CASSESSYNEQFF. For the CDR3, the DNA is TGCGCCAGCAGTGAGTCCAGTTACAATGAGCAGTTCTTC.

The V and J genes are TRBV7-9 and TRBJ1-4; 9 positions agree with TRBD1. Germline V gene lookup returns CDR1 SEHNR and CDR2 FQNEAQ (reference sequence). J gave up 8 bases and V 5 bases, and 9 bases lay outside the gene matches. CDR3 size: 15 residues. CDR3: CASSPGDRGSEKLFF. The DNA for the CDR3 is TGTGCCAGCAGCCCCGGTGACAGGGGGAGCGAAAAACTGTTTTTT.

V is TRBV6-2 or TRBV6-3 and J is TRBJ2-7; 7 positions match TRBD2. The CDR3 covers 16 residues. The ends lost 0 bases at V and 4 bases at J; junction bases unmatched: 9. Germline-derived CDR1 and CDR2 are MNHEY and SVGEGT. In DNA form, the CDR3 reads TGTGCCAGCAGTTACTCGTGGGTCAGGGAGGGTTACGAGCAGTACTTC. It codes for CASSYSWVREGYEQYF.

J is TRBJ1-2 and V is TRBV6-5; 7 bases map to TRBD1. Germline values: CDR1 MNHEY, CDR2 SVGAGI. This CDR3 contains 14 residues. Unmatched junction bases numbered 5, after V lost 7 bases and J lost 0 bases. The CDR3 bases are TGTGCCAGCACGACAGGGATGCCTAACTATGGCTACACCTTC. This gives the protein CASTTGMPNYGYTF.